The T cell receptor (beta chain) described here comes from a study of blood T cell repertoires in COVID-19. Study summary: The study drew acute and convalescent COVID-19 samples from the United States, Italy and Spain. Nucleic acid was either cDNA or gDNA, and it came from T cells, B-cell-depleted T cells, or PBMCs.

In its sample, this clone was seen a few times. The CDR3 runs to 16 residues. Germline lookup yields CDR1 GTSNPN and CDR2 SVGIG (reference sequence). V lost 4 bases to trimming and J lost 8 bases; unmatched junction nucleotides: 17. During active infection, Seattle patients enrolled and were then monitored through disease. In the original workflow: Scientists estimated how many nucleated cells there were by amplifying reference gene primers. TCRdb's copy holds only in-frame clones and misses some; the assay was immunoSEQ multiplex PCR. From that table come the V and J calls and clone size; the DNA was used to work out D and trimming. This sample has roughly 500,000 clones, with about 88% found just once.

Sequencing was carried out using peripheral blood. The J gene is TRBJ1-2, the V gene TRBV30; 9 nucleotides align to TRBD1. This receptor was obtained from a man aged 18 to 29 with COVID-19, enrolled during active disease. CDR3 residues: CAWNLSPQTGGGGYTF. CDR3 nucleotides: TGTGCCTGGAACCTCAGCCCCCAGACAGGGGGAGGAGGCTACACCTTC.